The present T cell receptor beta chain was sequenced within a study of blood T cell repertoires in COVID-19 (dated by TCRdb to between 2020 and 2021). About the investigation overall: Samples from collaborators originated in the United States, Italy and Spain and spanned both the acute and convalescent phases of COVID-19. The prospective study material was composed of cDNA or gDNA derived from T cells, B-cell-depleted T cells, or PBMCs. The dataset comprised deeply sampled blood TCRbeta repertoires from subjects exposed to, actively infected with, or recovered from COVID-19. A freely available public database, intended as a resource for researchers studying the immune response to SARS-CoV-2, is where the repertoires were released. The samples were drawn from two sources: the first 160 participants of the ongoing ImmuneRACE study, and 950 to 1,500 subjects contributed by 6 global collaborators. The sample metadata nearly always contained a de-identified subject ID, COVID-19 status, age in years and sex. Where HLA class I and class II types were available, the types were taken from metadata supplied by the sample provider, not from assay-based typing. Overall study results and their limits: The quantity of clinical and demographic metadata differed by source and by participant and was supplied without curation.

The germline V gene specifies KGHDR as CDR1 and SFDVKD as CDR2. Between the V and J ends, shortened by 5 bases and 7 bases respectively, the junction contains 13 bases. Spanning cysteine to phenylalanine, the CDR3 consists of 13 amino acids. Only the CDR3 DNA is retained, 39 bases long and in frame from the first base. The immunoSEQ Assay, a bias-controlled multiplex PCR, was used to amplify TCRbeta CDR3 regions from genomic DNA. The paper's data handling went like this. The number of nucleated cells in each sample was estimated from the amplification of reference gene primers within the assay. Sequence reads were collapsed and filtered to measure the absolute abundance of every unique TCRbeta CDR3 rearrangement. For each sample, productive Simpson clonality was calculated by taking the square root of Simpson's diversity index across productive rearrangements. TCRdb's version of the immuneACCESS table is confined to in-frame rearrangements and falls short of the full clone set. An unresolved V gene accounts for under half of the shortfall where checked; the remainder is of unknown origin. That table supplies the V and J calls and clone size; D and trimming were determined from the DNA. For this sample there are tens of thousands of clones; nearly 95% appear just once. The biggest ten clones account for around 4.2% of the sample.

On this clone: There is no known antigen for this receptor. Base qualities are not at hand, and no much larger clone is one base apart.

Collaborating institutions collected whole blood in K2EDTA tubes following their own protocols. Collaborator samples were shipped for TCRbeta analysis as frozen whole blood, isolated PBMCs, or DNA extracted from either sample type. The source of this sequence is a human donor with active COVID-19. The donor label of this sample is uncertain. The sequence is built from TRBV24-1 and TRBJ2-5; perhaps TRBD1 is the D gene, with 5 bases matching. The sample taken for sequencing was peripheral blood. The CDR3 protein is CATSARIRATQYF. Read as DNA, the sequence is TGTGCCACCAGTGCTAGAATCAGGGCGACCCAGTACTTC.